This is a list of T cell receptor beta chains from one sample in a study of blood T cell repertoires in COVID-19. Sequencing used immunoSEQ multiplex PCR; TCRdb keeps in-frame clones, though not all of them. The sample records some 230,000 clones, approximately 78% being singletons. Sample: peripheral blood. All receptors come from an elderly woman with COVID-19, enrolled during active disease. CDR3s include the opening cysteine and the closing phenylalanine or tryptophan. A D gene is named only where the DNA matches it firmly. Clone size is stated in some rows and not others, as once, few, many or a class when expanded.

-	TRBD1	TRBJ1-1	TRBV2	TGTGCCAGCAGAGAACAGGGGGCGAGCACTGAAGCTTTCTTT	CASREQGASTEAFF
-	-	TRBJ1-2	TRBV19	TGTGCCAGTAGTATAAACAGGGAAGATGGCTACACCTTC	CASSINREDGYTF
few	-	TRBJ1-5	TRBV7-2	TGTGCCAGCAGCCCCTCAGGGTACAATCAGCCCCAGCATTTT	CASSPSGYNQPQHF
-	TRBD2	TRBJ2-3	TRBV7-2	TGTGCCAGCAGCTTTTCAAGCGGGAGGACAGATACGCAGTATTTT	CASSFSSGRTDTQYF
-	-	TRBJ1-1	TRBV9	TGTGCCAGCAGCGTAGCTGGGGGCAAAAACACTGAAGCTTTCTTT	CASSVAGGKNTEAFF
-	-	TRBJ2-3	TRBV24-1	TGTGCCACCAGTGATTTTGGGGAGCTCACAGATACGCAGTATTTT	CATSDFGELTDTQYF
-	TRBD2	TRBJ2-2	TRBV5-4	TGTGCCAGCAGCCCACCGGGACTACGAACAACCGGGGAGCTGTTTTTT	CASSPPGLRTTGELFF
-	TRBD2	TRBJ2-5	TRBV19	TGTGCCAGTAGTTCTCTAGCGGGGGGCCTTCAAGAGACCCAGTACTTC	CASSSLAGGLQETQYF
-	TRBD1	TRBJ1-1	TRBV5-1	TGCGCCAGCAAGGGGCTCGGGACAGGGAACACTGAAGCTTTCTTT	CASKGLGTGNTEAFF
-	-	TRBJ1-3	TRBV30	TGTGCCTGGACCGTCGGGGAGGGGCGAAACACCATATATTTT	CAWTVGEGRNTIYF
-	TRBD2	TRBJ2-1	TRBV14	TGTGCCAGCAGCCGCCCCACTAGCGGGCCTTACAATGAGCAGTTCTTC	CASSRPTSGPYNEQFF
-	-	TRBJ1-1	TRBV11-2	TGTGCCAGCAGCTCCCCCGGGACACCTCCCCGATTT	CASSSPGTPPRF
-	TRBD1	TRBJ1-1	TRBV2	TGTGCCAGCAGTGAAGCGGACAGGAGGGGCACTGAAGCTTTCTTT	CASSEADRRGTEAFF
-	-	TRBJ1-1	TRBV5-1	TGCGCCAGCAGCTTGGTAGTGAACACTGAAGCTTTCTTT	CASSLVVNTEAFF
once	-	TRBJ1-5	TRBV9	TGTGCCAGCAGCGTTGGAGGAGGCAATCAGCCCCAGCATTTT	CASSVGGGNQPQHF
-	-	TRBJ1-2	TRBV6-5	TGTGCCAGCAGCCTCCTCGACAATTTCGGTGGCTACACCTTC	CASSLLDNFGGYTF